Listed here are 21 T cell receptor beta chains from one sample, sequenced in a study of metastatic and nonmetastatic thyroid tumors. TCRdb re-clonotyped the PCR reads through MiXCR. The data hold some 35,000 clones, with about 29% observed a single time. Thyroid surgery was performed in patients who had received no treatment beforehand. The sequencing input was blood. The source is a female donor with papillary thyroid cancer or a benign thyroid nodule (not recorded which). Some clones in this sample may be carry-over from other donors' samples.

This clone was recorded many times. V and J are TRBV20-1 and TRBJ2-7; D remains unclear. The CDR3 totals 11 residues. CDR1 is DFQATT, CDR2 SNEGSKA, per germline (reference sequence). The ends were cut back, 2 bases at V and 5 bases at J, with 7 bases in the middle. CDR3 residues: CSARNPHEQYF. CDR3 DNA: TGCAGTGCTAGAAATCCCCACGAGCAGTACTTC.

This clone was recorded many times. This chain connects TRBV20-1 to TRBJ2-1, with D perhaps TRBD1 (5 bases). CDR1 and CDR2 from the germline V gene are DFQATT and SNEGSKA (reference sequence). CDR3 size: 14 residues. Between the trimmed V and J ends, which lost 1 base and 6 bases, there was a span of 13 bases. Written as DNA, the CDR3 is TGCAGTGCTAGAGCAGGGCTAGGGGTCAATGAGCAGTTCTTC. It encodes CSARAGLGVNEQFF.

In the case of this clone: Since the CDR3 does not end with the conserved phenylalanine or tryptophan, this likely comes from a read error. The V call is TRBV6-1, the J call TRBJ1-5; perhaps TRBD1 as D (6 bases). Germline CDR1 MNHNS, CDR2 SASEGT. V lost 7 bases, J lost 7 bases, and 23 bases lay in between. The CDR3 extends over 16 amino acids. The CDR3 region is CASKGSGFRGGQPQHL. The CDR3 DNA follows: TGTGCCAGCAAAGGATCTGGGTTCAGGGGTGGACAGCCCCAGCATTTA.

This clone came up many times. V gene TRBV6-1 combines with J gene TRBJ2-3, with a possible D match to TRBD2 (6 bases). Germline lookup yields CDR1 MNHNS and CDR2 SASEGT. V lost 6 bases to trimming and J lost 4 bases, with 17 bases between them. The CDR3 sequence is 15 residues long. CDR3 nucleotide sequence: TGTGCCAGCAGCAGTTTGAACGGGGGTGCAGATACGCAGTATTTT. Protein: CASSSLNGGADTQYF.

This clone was counted at least ten times. The genes are TRBV20-1 and TRBJ2-2; D gene unclear. There are 11 residues in the CDR3. The ends were cut back, 4 bases at V and 3 bases at J, with 3 bases in the middle. The germline V gene has CDR1 DFQATT and CDR2 SNEGSKA (reference sequence). CDR3: CSAIYTGELFF. In DNA, the CDR3 is TGCAGTGCTATATACACCGGGGAGCTGTTTTTT.

About this clone: Other DNA sequences in this sample translate to the same CDR3. The rearrangement uses TRBV20-1 and TRBJ2-7, with a possible D match to TRBD2 (6 bases). The CDR3 covers 13 residues. Trimming cost V 6 bases and J 4 bases, with 16 bases left between them. CDR1 is DFQATT and CDR2 is SNEGSKA in the germline V gene (reference sequence). The CDR3 DNA follows: TGCAGTGCCCTCGGGGGAAGCTCTTACGAGCAGTACTTC. Its translation: CSALGGSSYEQYF.

This clone occurred many times. J is TRBJ1-1 and V is TRBV7-9; D remains ambiguous. This CDR3 is 14 amino acids long. V was cut by 2 bases and J by 6 bases, with 13 bases left in between. Germline values: CDR1 SEHNR, CDR2 FQNEAQ (reference sequence). The CDR3 reads CASSLLGEWAEAFF. The CDR3 region has the DNA TGTGCCAGCAGCTTACTTGGGGAATGGGCTGAAGCTTTCTTT.

The genes are TRBV19 and TRBJ2-7, with D tentatively TRBD1 (6 bases). This CDR3 contains 14 residues. Trimming shortened V by 5 bases and J by 5 bases, and 16 bases separated the two germline ends. From germline, CDR1 is LNHDA and CDR2 SQIVND (reference sequence). The CDR3 DNA is TGTGCCAGTAGTCTAGTACAGGGTGCGGACGAGCAGTACTTC. This translates into CASSLVQGADEQYF.

J is TRBJ1-1 and V is TRBV6-1, with TRBD1 as a possible D gene (6 bases). CDR3 size: 11 residues. Between the trimmed V and J ends, which lost 8 bases and 11 bases, there was a span of 15 bases. CDR1 and CDR2 (germline): MNHNS, SASEGT. The CDR3 here is CASLYRACAFF. The CDR3 coding sequence is TGTGCCAGCCTCTACAGGGCATGCGCTTTCTTT.

The CDR3 is CASTPPKGGVYEQYF. The CDR3 DNA is TGTGCCAGCACCCCCCCGAAGGGCGGAGTCTACGAGCAGTACTTC. The V and J genes are TRBV25-1 and TRBJ2-7; D uncertain. The CDR3 totals 15 residues. Germline assignment: CDR1 MGHDK and CDR2 SYGVNS. V was pared by 7 bases and J by 3 bases, with 19 bases between.

This clone was recorded at least ten times. The gene calls are TRBV27 and TRBJ2-1, with D tentatively TRBD2 (5 bases). The CDR3 loop spans 13 amino acids. Trimming stripped 3 bases from V and 5 bases from J, with 8 bases between. Germline lookup yields CDR1 MNHEY and CDR2 SMNVEV (reference sequence). The CDR3 here is CASSLGSDNEQFF. DNA for the CDR3: TGTGCCAGCAGTTTGGGTAGCGACAATGAGCAGTTCTTC.

The genes are TRBV7-8 and TRBJ2-4, with D perhaps matching TRBD2 (5 bases). The ends were cut back, 2 bases at V and 4 bases at J, with 12 bases in the middle. Looked up from germline, CDR1 is SGHVS and CDR2 is FQNEAQ. The CDR3 runs 15 residues. The CDR3 protein is CASSLTPAEKNIQYF. CDR3 nucleotide sequence: TGTGCCAGCAGCTTAACCCCAGCGGAGAAAAACATTCAGTACTTC.

This clone occurred many times. This rearrangement joins TRBV5-4 to TRBJ2-4; 7 bases are a match to TRBD1. Germline-derived CDR1 and CDR2 are SGHNT and YYREEE (reference sequence). With 6 bases clipped from V and 6 bases from J, the junction kept 12 bases outside the gene matches. The CDR3 consists of 15 residues. The CDR3 DNA sequence: TGTGCCAGCACCAATAACCAGGGGGATAGAAACATTCAGTACTTC. Translated: CASTNNQGDRNIQYF.

The chain recombines TRBV2 with TRBJ2-1; TRBD2 aligns across 10 bases. Germline V lookup: CDR1 SNHLY, CDR2 FYNNEI. The CDR3 sequence is 17 residues long. With 8 bases clipped from V and 0 bases from J, the junction kept 10 bases outside the gene matches. In DNA, the CDR3 is TGTGCCAGCGTAACTACTAGCGGGGTTAACTCCTACAATGAGCAGTTCTTC. It yields the protein CASVTTSGVNSYNEQFF.

This clone appeared many times. The chain links TRBV30 to TRBJ2-3, with 7 nucleotides matching TRBD2. After removal of 0 bases from V and 0 bases from J, the junction contained 12 bases not matched to a gene. CDR1 and CDR2 (germline): GTSNPN, SVGIG (reference sequence). The length of the CDR3 is 18 residues. CDR3 bases: TGTGCCTGGAGTGTAGGAGTAGTGGGCGGGGGAAGCACAGATACGCAGTATTTT. Translating it yields CAWSVGVVGGGSTDTQYF.

This clone occurred many times. This chain links TRBV9 with TRBJ2-3, with D hard to call. The CDR3 loop spans 13 amino acids. CDR1 is SGDLS and CDR2 is YYNGEE in the germline V gene. V was trimmed by 1 base and J by 3 bases, leaving 6 bases between them. CDR3: CASSVTGTDTQYF. For the CDR3, the DNA is TGTGCCAGCAGCGTAACCGGAACAGATACGCAGTATTTT.

The rearrangement uses TRBV3-1 and TRBJ1-1, with 7 bases aligning to TRBD1. The CDR3 spans 15 residues. The V and J ends lost 4 bases and 2 bases, in that order; junction bases with no gene match: 7. The germline V gene encodes CDR1 LGHDT and CDR2 YNNKEL (reference sequence). CDR3 region: CASSPSRQGNTEAFF. For the CDR3, the DNA is TGTGCCAGCAGCCCCTCCAGACAGGGAAACACTGAAGCTTTCTTT.

Judged by abundance, this clone is medium-sized. V gene TRBV2 combines with J gene TRBJ2-7, with 8 positions matching TRBD2. CDR3 length: 14 amino acids. Germline-derived CDR1 and CDR2 are SNHLY and FYNNEI. V lost 6 bases to trimming and J lost 6 bases; unmatched junction nucleotides: 10. For the CDR3, the DNA is TGTGCCAGCAGCGCCGGGGGGGGCGCGTTCGAGCAGTACTTC. This sequence encodes CASSAGGGAFEQYF.

This clone was found many times. J is TRBJ1-5 and V is TRBV20-1, with unresolved D. There are 12 residues in the CDR3. Between the trimmed V and J ends, which lost 5 bases and 5 bases, there was a span of 10 bases. The germline V gene has CDR1 DFQATT and CDR2 SNEGSKA (reference sequence). The CDR3 DNA is TGCAGTGCTGGGAGAGCCGATCAGCCCCAGCATTTT. It translates to CSAGRADQPQHF.

This clone counts as medium-sized. This chain joins TRBV12-3 or TRBV12-4 and TRBJ2-1; D not certain. V lost 6 bases and J 6 bases, leaving 6 bases between the germline ends. This CDR3 region has 11 residues. CDR3 region: CASSQINEQFF. The CDR3 bases are TGTGCCAGCAGCCAGATCAATGAGCAGTTCTTC.

This chain uses TRBV20-1 with TRBJ2-3, with D perhaps given as TRBD1 or TRBD2 (5 bases each). V was pared by 2 bases and J by 9 bases, with 15 bases between. The germline gives CDR1 DFQATT, CDR2 SNEGSKA (reference sequence). The CDR3 is 13 residues long. The CDR3 nucleotides read TGCAGTGCTAGAAAGGATGGGGGTGGCACGCAGTATTTT. Translated, it gives CSARKDGGGTQYF.